Presented here are 20 T cell receptor beta chains from one specimen sequenced in a study of neurological immune-mediated disorders. TCRdb processed the 5' RACE reads anew with MiXCR; each CDR3 protein has one entry. The table lists 40,000 to 55,000 distinct CDR3 sequences, just under 6% of them singletons. Material for sequencing was CD4+ T cells from blood. The receptors here all came from a woman aged 18-29 years with multiple sclerosis.

This clonotype was detected ten times or more. CDR3 bases: TGCGCCAGCAGCTTGTTAGCGGGAGGAACAGATACGCAGTATTTT. Protein product: CASSLLAGGTDTQYF. V usage is TRBV5-1 and J usage is TRBJ2-3, with 10 bases that match TRBD2. This CDR3 is built from 15 residues. V trimming: 1 base; J trimming: 3 bases; junction bases outside the gene matches: 2. Germline CDR1 is SGHRS and CDR2 is YFSETQ.

This clonotype was observed many times. The rearrangement uses TRBV20-1 and TRBJ1-1, with D hard to call. The CDR3 runs 12 residues. The germline CDR1 and CDR2 sequences are DFQATT and SNEGSKA (reference sequence). V lost 3 bases, J lost 3 bases, and 8 bases lay in between. In nucleotides, the CDR3 is TGCAGTGCTAGGGTCGAGGACACTGAAGCTTTCTTT. As protein: CSARVEDTEAFF.

This clonotype was counted many times. The J gene is TRBJ1-5, the V gene TRBV20-1, with D unclear. CDR3 length equals 14 residues. Trimming shortened V by 4 bases and J by 0 bases, and 10 bases separated the two germline ends. The germline gives CDR1 DFQATT, CDR2 SNEGSKA (reference sequence). In nucleotides, the CDR3 is TGCAGTGCTATCCCGACGGTTAGCAATCAGCCCCAGCATTTT. Translating it yields CSAIPTVSNQPQHF.

This clonotype was counted many times. The chain links TRBV5-1 to TRBJ1-1, with TRBD1 matching 8 bases. The V and J ends lost 4 bases and 5 bases, in that order; junction bases with no gene match: 4. This CDR3 has 13 amino acids. Germline CDR1 is SGHRS and CDR2 is YFSETQ. CDR3 sequence reads: CASSNRGSTEAFF. In DNA form, the CDR3 reads TGCGCCAGCAGCAACAGGGGGAGTACTGAAGCTTTCTTT.

This clonotype was observed many times. This chain connects TRBV10-3 to TRBJ2-3; 9 positions match TRBD1. CDR1 is ENHRY and CDR2 is SYGVKD in the germline V gene. Trimming cost V 4 bases and J 0 bases; bases outside gene matches: 17. This CDR3 has 20 residues. The CDR3 bases are TGTGCCATCAGTGGACGGTTTTCGGGACAAGGGACAGGGAGCACAGATACGCAGTATTTT. This gives the protein CAISGRFSGQGTGSTDTQYF.

This clonotype has ten or more counts. The chain combines TRBV5-1 with TRBJ2-3; the match to TRBD2 covers 15 bases. V shed 3 bases and J 1 base; nucleotides not matched to a gene: 6. Germline CDR1 and CDR2: SGHRS and YFSETQ. This CDR3 contains 18 residues. This CDR3 is CASSSGLAGGPGTDTQYF. CDR3 sequence (DNA): TGCGCCAGCAGCTCAGGACTAGCGGGGGGGCCCGGCACAGATACGCAGTATTTT.

Ten or more counts support this clonotype. This chain joins TRBV12-3 or TRBV12-4 and TRBJ2-2; 8 bases agree with TRBD2. Germline trimming cut 5 bases from V and 5 bases from J; bases unmatched to any gene: 7. There are 15 residues in the CDR3. The CDR3 protein is CASSLGGARTGELFF. In DNA form, the CDR3 reads TGTGCCAGCAGTCTCGGGGGGGCAAGGACCGGGGAGCTGTTTTTT.

This clonotype was picked up many times. The chain has TRBV7-2 and TRBJ2-1; 11 positions agree with TRBD2. The CDR3 is 16 residues long. The germline CDR1 and CDR2 sequences are SGHTA and FQGNSA. Trimming took 2 bases from V and 5 from J; bases not matched to a gene: 5. The CDR3 sequence: CASSLSSGRENNEQFF. The CDR3 DNA follows: TGTGCCAGCAGCTTAAGTAGCGGGAGGGAAAACAATGAGCAGTTCTTC. Drawing the rest from reference TRBV7-2 and TRBJ2-1, the complete variable domain is GAGVSQSPSNKVTEKGKDVELRCDPISGHTALYWYRQSLGQGLEFLIYFQGNSAPDKSGLPSDRFSAERTGGSVSTLTIQRTQQEDSAVYLCASSLSSGRENNEQFFGPGTRLTVL.

This clonotype appeared many times. CDR3 coding DNA: TGTGCCACCCGCCTGGGCTTGTTCAATGAGCAGTTCTTC. It is translated as CATRLGLFNEQFF. V usage is TRBV6-5 and J usage is TRBJ2-1, with D unresolved. The length of the CDR3 is 13 residues. V shed 10 bases and J shed 6 bases, with 16 bases lying between them. Germline V gene lookup returns CDR1 MNHEY and CDR2 SVGAGI.

This clonotype was recorded many times. A clone one base away is much larger, so this may be a read error. The chain recombines TRBV5-1 with TRBJ2-1, with 7 bases aligning to TRBD2. The ends lost 6 bases at V and 8 bases at J; junction bases unmatched: 11. Germline V CDR1 and CDR2: SGHRS, YFSETQ. The CDR3 spans 14 residues. The CDR3 DNA is TGCGCCAGCACCCGGGACTACCTTGGGGATGAGCAGTTCTTC. Translated, it gives CASTRDYLGDEQFF.

In this sample, this clonotype turned up many times. The chain combines TRBV6-5 with TRBJ2-7; 10 nucleotides align to TRBD2. With 2 bases clipped from V and 3 bases from J, the junction kept 7 bases outside the gene matches. The CDR3 has 16 amino acids. Germline V gene sequence: CDR1 MNHEY, CDR2 SVGAGI. As DNA, the CDR3 is TGTGCCAGCAGTTACCGGCTAGCGGGGGACCTCTACGAGCAGTACTTC. As protein: CASSYRLAGDLYEQYF.

This clonotype was seen repeatedly, ten times or more. The chain links TRBV7-2 to TRBJ1-3; 8 nucleotides match TRBD1. The CDR3 loop spans 13 amino acids. Looked up from germline, CDR1 is SGHTA and CDR2 is FQGNSA. V lost 5 bases, J lost 7 bases, and 4 bases stayed unmatched. CDR3 coding DNA: TGTGCCAGCAGCACCAGACAGGGGAACACCATATATTTT. Translation gives CASSTRQGNTIYF.

This clonotype showed up many times. The CDR3 nucleotides read TGTGCCAGCAGTTACAGGGGGGGTCGTAATGAAAAACTGTTTTTT. Translated: CASSYRGGRNEKLFF. The V and J genes are TRBV6-5 and TRBJ1-4; a possible D gene is TRBD1 (6 bases). CDR1 is MNHEY, CDR2 SVGAGI, per germline. This CDR3 spans 15 amino acids. Trimming took off 2 bases at V and 4 bases at J, with 11 bases between the two ends.

This clonotype was seen repeatedly, ten times or more. The V call is TRBV9, the J call TRBJ2-5, with TRBD1 matching over 8 bases. CDR3 length: 19 amino acids. The J segment lost 1 base and the V segment lost 3 bases, leaving 17 bases of the junction unmatched. Germline V gives CDR1 SGDLS, CDR2 YYNGEE. The chain's CDR3 is CASSARDRGGVGGQETQYF. The CDR3 nucleotides are TGTGCCAGCAGCGCAAGAGACAGGGGCGGCGTCGGAGGCCAAGAGACCCAGTACTTC. The entire variable domain, with the rest obtained from reference TRBV9 and TRBJ2-5, is as follows: DSGVTQTPKHLITATGQRVTLRCSPRSGDLSVYWYQQSLDQGLQFLIQYYNGEERAKGNILERFSAQQFPDLHSELNLSSLELGDSALYFCASSARDRGGVGGQETQYFGPGTRLLVL.

This clonotype was seen ten or more times. The chain uses TRBV7-2 and TRBJ2-3; no definite D call. Germline V gene sequence: CDR1 SGHTA, CDR2 FQGNSA. Trimming removed 5 bases at V and 3 bases at J, with 12 bases between. The CDR3 sequence is 14 residues long. The CDR3 DNA follows: TGTGCCAGCAGCCCCAGCTTGCGGACAGATACGCAGTATTTT. It specifies CASSPSLRTDTQYF.

This clonotype was detected ten times or more. The chain uses TRBV5-1 and TRBJ1-3; no firm D call. Trimming stripped 0 bases from V and 0 bases from J, with 10 bases between. This CDR3 contains 16 residues. Per germline, CDR1 SGHRS and CDR2 YFSETQ. This chain's CDR3 is CASSLGYGHSGNTIYF. Here the CDR3 DNA reads TGCGCCAGCAGCTTGGGGTACGGTCACTCTGGAAACACCATATATTTT.

This clonotype was counted only a few times. V is TRBV19 and J is TRBJ2-7; the D gene is possibly TRBD1 (6 bases). Germline V gives CDR1 LNHDA, CDR2 SQIVND (reference sequence). The CDR3 runs 13 residues. Deletions cut 4 bases from V and 4 bases from J, with 11 bases between. In DNA, the CDR3 is TGTGCCAGTAGTAGCCAGGGGTATTACGAGCAGTACTTC. Encoded protein: CASSSQGYYEQYF. The full variable domain, with the rest looked up from reference TRBV19 and TRBJ2-7, is DGGITQSPKYLFRKEGQNVTLSCEQNLNHDAMYWYRQDPGQGLRLIYYSQIVNDFQKGDIAEGYSVSREKKESFPLTVTSAQKNPTAFYLCASSSQGYYEQYFGPGTRLTVT.

This clonotype was recorded many times. The rearrangement joins TRBV5-1 to TRBJ1-2; perhaps TRBD1 as D (5 bases). Germline-derived CDR1 and CDR2 are SGHRS and YFSETQ. The CDR3 totals 14 residues. V shed 4 bases and J shed 8 bases, with 18 bases lying between them. The DNA of the CDR3 is TGCGCCAGCAGCCCCACGCCGAACAGGTGGGGCTACACCTTC. Its protein is CASSPTPNRWGYTF.

This clonotype was seen more than once but under ten times. The rearrangement links TRBV20-1 to TRBJ1-4, with 8 bases lining up with TRBD1. The CDR3 loop spans 18 amino acids. Germline assignment: CDR1 DFQATT and CDR2 SNEGSKA (reference sequence). The V and J ends lost 1 base and 0 bases, in that order; junction bases with no gene match: 10. CDR3: CSARGQGRETATNEKLFF. The CDR3 DNA reads TGCAGTGCTAGAGGACAGGGGAGGGAGACGGCAACTAATGAAAAACTGTTTTTT.

In its sample, this clonotype was seen many times. This rearrangement joins TRBV6-5 to TRBJ2-2, with D unresolved. Germline lookup yields CDR1 MNHEY and CDR2 SVGAGI. The CDR3 has 12 residues. The V gene lost 8 bases and the J gene lost 5 bases, with 9 bases spanning the gap. The CDR3 region has the DNA TGTGCCAGCGTAGATTTTACCGGGGAGCTGTTTTTT. Protein sequence: CASVDFTGELFF.